This T cell receptor beta chain was found in a study of shared clonotypes between healthy human individuals. Turning to the study itself: Donors were a couple of women and a few men aged 18 to 49.

CDR1 SGHTA and CDR2 FQGNSA come from the germline V gene. The CDR3 has 15 residues. The V gene lost 0 bases and the J gene lost 3 bases, with 9 bases spanning the gap. Comment on this clone: Its target is not known.

Study-level points and caveats: Memory subsets generally showed smaller estimated richness than naive subsets did.

TCRdb's copy holds only in-frame clones and misses some; the assay was immunoSEQ multiplex PCR. The repertoire holds 2,100,000 or so clones, with under 97% as singletons. The sequenced sample consisted of naive CD4+ T cells sorted from blood. Stated subset: CD45RA+ positively selected. V and J are TRBV7-2 and TRBJ2-1; D remains ambiguous. The clonotype comes from a young man in good health. The CDR3 here is CASSLAGSYYNEQFF. CDR3 nucleotides: TGTGCCAGCAGCTTAGCGGGATCCTACTACAATGAGCAGTTCTTC.